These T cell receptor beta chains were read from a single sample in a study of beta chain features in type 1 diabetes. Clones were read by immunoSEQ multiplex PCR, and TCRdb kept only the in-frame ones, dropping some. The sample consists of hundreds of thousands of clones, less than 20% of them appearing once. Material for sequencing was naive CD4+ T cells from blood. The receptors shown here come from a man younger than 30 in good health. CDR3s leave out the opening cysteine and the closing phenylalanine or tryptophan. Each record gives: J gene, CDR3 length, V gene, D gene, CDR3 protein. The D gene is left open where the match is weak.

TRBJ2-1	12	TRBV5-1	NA	ASSQATRRQGQF
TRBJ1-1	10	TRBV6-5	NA	ASSRGQGEAF
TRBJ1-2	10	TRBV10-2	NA	ASRGQYYGYT
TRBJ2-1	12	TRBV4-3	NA	ASSRETRVNEQF
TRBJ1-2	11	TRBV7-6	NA	ASSLPGNYGYT
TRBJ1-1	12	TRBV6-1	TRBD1	ASSATGEDTEAF
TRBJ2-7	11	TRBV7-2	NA	ASSLLETYEQY
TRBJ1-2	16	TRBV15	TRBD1	ATSRDLTGGVRDYGYT
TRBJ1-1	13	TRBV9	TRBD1	ASSKGTGMNTEAF
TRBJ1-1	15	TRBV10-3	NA	AISESGPLEWSAEAF
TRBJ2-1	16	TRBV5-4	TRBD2	ASSLGSSGTLHVDEQF
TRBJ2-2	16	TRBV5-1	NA	ASSLTGPRDASTGELF
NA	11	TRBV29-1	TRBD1	SVVGTGSYEQY
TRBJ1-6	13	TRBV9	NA	ASSVSGTGNSPLH
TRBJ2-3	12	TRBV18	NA	ASSPVQAGDTQY
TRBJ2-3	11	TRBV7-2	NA	ASSFHNTDTQY
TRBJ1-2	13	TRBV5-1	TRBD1	ASSPIPGQAYGYT
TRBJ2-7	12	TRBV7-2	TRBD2	ASSLGRLAVEQY
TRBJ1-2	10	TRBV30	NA	AWTAVNYGYT
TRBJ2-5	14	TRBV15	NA	ATSRDRGAVRETQY
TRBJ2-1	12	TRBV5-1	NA	ASGRDGFMDEQF
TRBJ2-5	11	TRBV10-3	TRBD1	AINNRGQETQY
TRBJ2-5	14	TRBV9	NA	ASSVVGGTFQETQY
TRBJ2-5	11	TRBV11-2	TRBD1	ATSTGLQETQY
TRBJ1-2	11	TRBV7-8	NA	ASSLASSYGYT